The 6 T cell receptor beta chains below were found in one sample sequenced in a study of blood T cell repertoires in COVID-19. Here immunoSEQ multiplex PCR was the method, and the copy in TCRdb shows in-frame clones only, minus some. Seen here are some 140,000 clones, about three quarters observed once, and the top ten hold around 1.7%. The sample was peripheral blood. The receptors derive from a man at least 80 years old with acute or convalescent COVID-19.

This chain connects TRBV11-2 to TRBJ1-6, with D unresolved. The CDR3 is 14 amino acids. Trimming stripped 0 bases from V and 10 bases from J, with 10 bases between. Germline V CDR1 and CDR2: SGHAT, FQNNGV. CDR3 region: CASSLDQADSPLHF. In nucleotides, the CDR3 is TGTGCCAGCAGCTTAGATCAAGCGGACTCACCCCTCCACTTT.

This chain connects TRBV5-1 to TRBJ1-1, with D perhaps matching TRBD1 (5 bases). Germline CDR1 SGHRS, CDR2 YFSETQ. The CDR3 contains 13 residues. The V and J ends lost 0 bases and 7 bases respectively, with 10 bases between them. CDR3 bases: TGCGCCAGCAGCTTGGGCCTACAGGATGAAGCTTTCTTT. This encodes CASSLGLQDEAFF.

The chain links TRBV6-5 to TRBJ2-1, with 7 bases that match TRBD1. There are 14 residues in the CDR3. Germline loops: CDR1 MNHEY, CDR2 SVGAGI. Germline trimming cut 7 bases from V and 5 bases from J; bases unmatched to any gene: 8. This CDR3 reads CASTPRDSDNEQFF. The CDR3 DNA sequence: TGTGCCAGCACCCCCCGGGACAGCGACAATGAGCAGTTCTTC.

The chain joins TRBV6-2 or TRBV6-3 to TRBJ2-1, with 7 bases lining up with TRBD2. V trimming: 4 bases; J trimming: 4 bases; junction bases outside the gene matches: 10. The CDR3 totals 16 residues. Looked up from germline, CDR1 is MNHEY and CDR2 is SVGEGT. DNA for the CDR3: TGTGCCAGCAGTTCAGAAACTAGCGCTCCATACAATGAGCAGTTCTTC. Protein: CASSSETSAPYNEQFF.

The chain employs TRBV15 and TRBJ2-3; 7 bases map to TRBD2. Germline lookup yields CDR1 LNHNV and CDR2 YYDKDF (reference sequence). This CDR3 has 16 residues. J lost 0 bases, V lost 1 base, and 4 bases had no gene match. The CDR3 sequence: CATSRGEGGSTDTQYF. The CDR3 DNA sequence: TGTGCCACCAGCAGAGGGGAGGGAGGGAGCACAGATACGCAGTATTTT.

The chain carries TRBV30 and TRBJ2-4, with D maybe TRBD2 (6 bases). V lost 4 bases to trimming and J lost 4 bases, with 23 bases between them. CDR1 and CDR2 (germline): GTSNPN, SVGIG (reference sequence). The CDR3 runs 17 residues. The CDR3 loop reads CAWTPSRRAGRKNIQYF. The CDR3 DNA follows: TGTGCCTGGACCCCATCCCGCAGGGCGGGGAGGAAAAACATTCAGTACTTC.